This T cell receptor beta chain was identified during a study of chemoradiotherapy in HPV16-positive cancers. Turning to the study itself: Candidate HPV-specific T-cell clones and common TCR motifs came from functional assays in a couple of HPV16-positive patients. Study outcomes and limitations: Non-HPV-specific T cells did not expand in tumors during treatment, whereas candidate HPV-specific clones and E7-related motifs did. Functional assays defining HPV-specific T cells used only a couple of HPV16-positive patients.

As for this clone: Its specificity is not known.

Method: immunoSEQ multiplex PCR; TCRdb's copy keeps in-frame clones and lacks some. The repertoire consists of almost 3,000 clones, with around 87% occurring once and the leading ten covering less than 4.5%. The V and J ends lost 4 bases and 0 bases respectively, with 10 bases between them. CDR3 length equals 14 residues. CDR1 SGHKS and CDR2 YYEKEE come from the germline V gene (reference sequence). The TCR originated in a human donor with HPV-associated anogenital cancer. The chain couples TRBV5-5 to TRBJ2-5; no clear D gene. The sequences come from tumor tissue, collected from a patient who underwent chemoradiotherapy. DNA for the CDR3: TGTGCCAGCAGCGATCGGGTGTACCAAGAGACCCAGTACTTC. It yields the protein CASSDRVYQETQYF.